The 17 T cell receptor beta chains below all came from one sample that was sequenced in a study of blood T cells in healthy people across ages (dated by TCRdb to between 2014 and 2016). To prepare the library, 5' RACE was applied. Instrument on record: Illumina HiSeq 2500. A second roughly 7 to 11 cycle PCR used a sample-barcoded 5' primer and a J-beta primer mix. TCRdb reprocessing: public reads trimmed at Q25 with fastp, clones called with MiXCR, in-frame beta chains kept. Entries are consolidated by CDR3 protein sequence, retaining the most common genes and DNA. This sample has some 750,000 distinct CDR3 sequences in its table, and about a fifth of those were observed once. The top ten hold roughly 22% of the sample. The specimen sequenced was blood. The receptors originated from a man between 70 and 80 years old in good health.

This chain joins TRBV29-1 and TRBJ2-3; 7 nucleotides match TRBD2. V lost 5 bases and J lost 6; bases outside the gene matches: 11. The CDR3 is 14 residues long. Germline CDR1 reads SQVTM; CDR2 reads ANQGSEA. DNA for the CDR3: TGCAGCGTTCTAGCGGCACTAACGTCGGATACGCAGTATTTT. This sequence encodes CSVLAALTSDTQYF.

This chain connects TRBV29-1 to TRBJ1-5, with D unclear. Trimming removed 0 bases at V and 4 bases at J, with 4 bases between. Germline-derived CDR1 and CDR2 are SQVTM and ANQGSEA. CDR3 length: 12 amino acids. The CDR3 nucleotides read TGCAGCGTTGAAGAGGGGAATCAGCCCCAGCATTTT. Protein: CSVEEGNQPQHF.

This clonotype was recorded once. The CDR3 DNA reads as TGTGCCAGCAGCGTTCTCCCTTCTGGGGCCAACGTCCTGACTTTC. Its protein product is CASSVLPSGANVLTF. V usage is TRBV9 and J usage is TRBJ2-6; D uncertain. The V gene's germline CDR1 is SGDLS and CDR2 YYNGEE. V lost 2 bases, J lost 1 base, and 7 bases lay in between. The CDR3 has 15 amino acids. Full variable domain (rest looked up from reference TRBV9 and TRBJ2-6): DSGVTQTPKHLITATGQRVTLRCSPRSGDLSVYWYQQSLDQGLQFLIQYYNGEERAKGNILERFSAQQFPDLHSELNLSSLELGDSALYFCASSVLPSGANVLTFGAGSRLTVL.

The CDR3 protein is CASRTGDTGELFF. The CDR3 DNA follows: TGTGCCAGTAGGACAGGGGACACCGGGGAGCTGTTTTTT. The rearrangement links TRBV12-3 or TRBV12-4 to TRBJ2-2, with TRBD1 matching 9 bases. With 9 bases clipped from V and 3 bases from J, the junction kept 2 bases outside the gene matches. This CDR3 is built from 13 residues.

This clonotype occurred a few times. This rearrangement joins TRBV19 to TRBJ2-1; the match to TRBD2 covers 7 bases. With 5 bases clipped from V and 7 bases from J, the junction kept 8 bases outside the gene matches. This CDR3 has 14 amino acids. Germline V CDR1 and CDR2: LNHDA, SQIVND (reference sequence). The CDR3 DNA sequence: TGTGCCAGTAGTGAAGGGACTACCGGAAATGAGCAGTTCTTC. It encodes CASSEGTTGNEQFF.

In this sample, this clonotype turned up a few times. This chain connects TRBV20-1 to TRBJ2-3; 7 nucleotides agree with TRBD2. Losses at the gene ends were 4 bases for V and 6 bases for J; bases not matched to a gene: 19. Germline CDR1 reads DFQATT; CDR2 reads SNEGSKA (reference sequence). There are 17 residues in the CDR3. CDR3: CSATDKNLDGRKDTQYF. The DNA of the CDR3 is TGCAGTGCTACAGATAAAAACCTGGACGGGAGGAAGGATACGCAGTATTTT.

This clonotype turned up a few times. The rearrangement links TRBV6-6 to TRBJ2-4, with 10 bases lining up with TRBD1. The J segment lost 4 bases and the V segment lost 8 bases, leaving 5 bases of the junction unmatched. The CDR3 runs 14 residues. Per germline, CDR1 MNHNY and CDR2 SVGAGI (reference sequence). This chain's CDR3 is CASHSGQGKNIQYF. DNA of the CDR3: TGTGCCAGCCACTCGGGACAGGGGAAAAACATTCAGTACTTC.

This chain uses TRBV29-1 with TRBJ2-2, with D perhaps TRBD2 (6 bases). CDR3 size: 14 residues. Trimming left V 4 bases short and J 1 base short, with 10 bases between. CDR1 is SQVTM, CDR2 ANQGSEA, per germline. The CDR3 DNA reads as TGCAGCGTTGTGGGTAGCGGGAACACCGGGGAGCTGTTTTTT. It specifies CSVVGSGNTGELFF.

This clonotype was counted a few times. CDR3 bases: TGTGCCAGCAGCTTAGAACAGAGCACTGAAGCTTTCTTT. As protein: CASSLEQSTEAFF. The chain combines TRBV11-3 with TRBJ1-1; D gene unclear. Trimming shortened V by 0 bases and J by 4 bases, and 6 bases separated the two germline ends. The CDR3 has 13 residues. CDR1 is SGHNT and CDR2 is YENEEA in the germline V gene.

This chain links TRBV4-1 with TRBJ1-2, with D unresolved. V lost 8 bases, J lost 7 bases, and 17 bases lay in between. Germline assignment: CDR1 MGHRA and CDR2 YSYEKL. This CDR3 is 13 amino acids long. CDR3 sequence reads: CASGPAEGFGYTF. CDR3 DNA sequence: TGCGCCAGCGGCCCCGCGGAAGGGTTTGGCTACACCTTC.

The table lists this clonotype with a count of one. The chain uses TRBV20-1 and TRBJ2-2, with 9 bases matching TRBD2. V gave up 1 base and J gave up 3 bases; unmatched junction bases: 6. The germline V gene encodes CDR1 DFQATT and CDR2 SNEGSKA (reference sequence). The CDR3 totals 16 residues. CDR3 nucleotide sequence: TGCAGTGCTAGAGTTGGGGGCGGGAGGGACACCGGGGAGCTGTTTTTT. Protein product: CSARVGGGRDTGELFF.

The chain is built from TRBV7-9 and TRBJ1-1, with 7 bases that match TRBD1. Looked up from germline, CDR1 is SEHNR and CDR2 is FQNEAQ (reference sequence). Trimming took 6 bases from V and 0 from J; bases not matched to a gene: 4. The length of the CDR3 is 14 residues. The CDR3 loop reads CASREGQMNTEAFF. DNA for the CDR3: TGTGCCAGCAGAGAGGGACAGATGAACACTGAAGCTTTCTTT.

The rearrangement links TRBV18 to TRBJ2-1, with 7 bases that match TRBD2. With V trimmed by 2 bases and J by 2 bases, 3 bases remained unmatched. CDR1 and CDR2 (germline): KGHSH, LQKENI. The CDR3 loop spans 15 amino acids. CDR3 DNA sequence: TGTGCCAGCTCACCAGGGGCGGGGGCCTACAATGAGCAGTTCTTC. The encoded protein is CASSPGAGAYNEQFF.

This rearrangement joins TRBV20-1 to TRBJ1-2, with 8 bases matching TRBD1. The germline gives CDR1 DFQATT, CDR2 SNEGSKA (reference sequence). This CDR3 is 14 amino acids long. With V trimmed by 0 bases and J by 2 bases, 2 bases remained unmatched. CDR3 sequence reads: CSARDNRGNYGYTF. Here the CDR3 DNA reads TGCAGTGCTAGAGACAACAGGGGGAACTATGGCTACACCTTC.

This clonotype was recorded a few times. The chain links TRBV30 to TRBJ2-4, with 9 bases that match TRBD2. The CDR3 sequence is 15 residues long. The trim removed 1 base at V and 5 bases at J, leaving 6 bases unmatched. Per germline, CDR1 GTSNPN and CDR2 SVGIG (reference sequence). CDR3 DNA sequence: TGTGCCTGGAGTGGTGGCGGACTAGCGCAAAACATTCAGTACTTC. Its translation: CAWSGGGLAQNIQYF.

This chain joins TRBV7-2 and TRBJ2-3; TRBD2 is a possible D gene (6 bases). Germline loops: CDR1 SGHTA, CDR2 FQGNSA. This CDR3 is 16 amino acids long. The ends were cut back, 6 bases at V and 1 base at J, with 17 bases in the middle. CDR3 amino acids: CASSSNRGSGTDTQYF. The CDR3 coding sequence is TGTGCCAGCAGTTCTAACCGGGGGTCGGGCACAGATACGCAGTATTTT.

The rearrangement joins TRBV7-2 to TRBJ2-2; 7 bases fit TRBD1. Germline trimming cut 3 bases from V and 2 bases from J; bases unmatched to any gene: 3. Per the germline V gene, CDR1 is SGHTA and CDR2 is FQGNSA. The CDR3 sequence is 15 residues long. The CDR3 loop is CASSFRTGNTGELFF. Written as DNA, the CDR3 is TGTGCCAGCAGCTTCAGGACAGGAAACACCGGGGAGCTGTTTTTT.